A selection of T cell receptor beta chains follows, all from one sample in a study of blood T cell repertoires in COVID-19. Here immunoSEQ multiplex PCR was the method, and the copy in TCRdb shows in-frame clones only, minus some. The table lists under 200,000 clones, roughly 80% of them singletons. Sequencing input: PBMCs or T cells enriched from blood (not recorded which). The receptors derive from a woman aged 60-70 years who had recovered from COVID-19. Both conserved end residues are part of each CDR3. D genes are given only for firm matches. A clone size is listed for some rows: how often the clone was seen (once, few, many), or a class if it is expanded.

v_gene: TRBV15
j_gene: TRBJ2-3
abundance: .
d_gene: .
CDR3aa: CATSRDGGLNTQYF
CDR3nt: TGTGCCACCAGCAGAGACGGGGGTTTGAATACGCAGTATTTT

v_gene: TRBV18
j_gene: TRBJ2-1
abundance: .
d_gene: .
CDR3aa: CASSPPPVYNEQFF
CDR3nt: TGTGCCAGCTCACCACCTCCTGTCTACAATGAGCAGTTCTTC

v_gene: TRBV18
j_gene: TRBJ2-3
abundance: .
d_gene: TRBD1
CDR3aa: CASSPLRERQGTDTQYF
CDR3nt: TGTGCCAGCTCACCACTCCGCGAGAGACAGGGGACAGATACGCAGTATTTT

v_gene: TRBV27
j_gene: TRBJ2-1
abundance: .
d_gene: TRBD1
CDR3aa: CASSSLDRFDEQFF
CDR3nt: TGTGCCAGCAGTTCCCTGGACAGGTTCGATGAGCAGTTCTTC

v_gene: TRBV7-2
j_gene: TRBJ2-3
abundance: .
d_gene: .
CDR3aa: CASLGQIGTDTQYF
CDR3nt: TGTGCCAGCTTAGGACAAATCGGTACCGATACGCAGTATTTT

v_gene: TRBV27
j_gene: TRBJ2-5
abundance: .
d_gene: TRBD2
CDR3aa: CASRQGRGTSGGIWQETQYF
CDR3nt: TGTGCCAGCAGACAGGGCCGAGGGACTAGCGGGGGAATTTGGCAAGAGACCCAGTACTTC

v_gene: TRBV7-2
j_gene: TRBJ2-1
abundance: many
d_gene: TRBD2
CDR3aa: CASSPIAGSSYNEQFF
CDR3nt: TGTGCCAGCAGCCCGATAGCGGGGAGCTCCTACAATGAGCAGTTCTTC

v_gene: TRBV7-8
j_gene: TRBJ1-1
abundance: .
d_gene: TRBD1
CDR3aa: CASSLAGTGGLTEAFF
CDR3nt: TGTGCCAGCAGCTTAGCAGGGACAGGGGGCTTGACTGAAGCTTTCTTT

v_gene: TRBV5-1
j_gene: TRBJ1-1
abundance: once
d_gene: .
CDR3aa: CASSLERGTEAFF
CDR3nt: TGCGCCAGCAGCCTGGAGCGGGGGACTGAAGCTTTCTTT

v_gene: TRBV4-2
j_gene: TRBJ2-1
abundance: .
d_gene: TRBD2
CDR3aa: CASSRLSGGNYNEQFF
CDR3nt: TGTGCCAGCAGCCGCCTTAGCGGGGGGAACTACAATGAGCAGTTCTTC

v_gene: TRBV19
j_gene: TRBJ1-5
abundance: .
d_gene: .
CDR3aa: CASSIVGGAGQPQHF
CDR3nt: TGTGCCAGTAGTATAGTGGGAGGGGCTGGTCAGCCCCAGCATTTT

v_gene: TRBV6-5
j_gene: TRBJ2-1
abundance: .
d_gene: TRBD2
CDR3aa: CASRKAGGFLNEQFF
CDR3nt: TGTGCCAGCAGGAAAGCGGGGGGGTTTCTCAATGAGCAGTTCTTC

v_gene: TRBV19
j_gene: TRBJ2-5
abundance: .
d_gene: TRBD2
CDR3aa: CASSRTLAGGQETQYF
CDR3nt: TGTGCCAGTAGCCGTACGCTAGCGGGGGGCCAAGAGACCCAGTACTTC

v_gene: TRBV7-6
j_gene: TRBJ2-5
abundance: .
d_gene: TRBD2
CDR3aa: CASSGRDYGETQYF
CDR3nt: TGTGCCAGCAGCGGCCGGGACTATGGAGAGACCCAGTACTTC

v_gene: TRBV18
j_gene: TRBJ2-7
abundance: .
d_gene: TRBD1
CDR3aa: CASSPGQPYEQYF
CDR3nt: TGTGCCAGCTCACCGGGACAGCCCTACGAGCAGTACTTC

v_gene: TRBV21-1
j_gene: TRBJ1-2
abundance: .
d_gene: .
CDR3aa: CASSKSDDPLEWGYTF
CDR3nt: TGTGCCAGCAGCAAAAGCGATGATCCATTGGAGTGGGGCTACACCTTC

v_gene: TRBV27
j_gene: TRBJ2-2
abundance: once
d_gene: .
CDR3aa: CASSFSLNTGELFF
CDR3nt: TGTGCCAGCAGTTTTTCTCTGAACACCGGGGAGCTGTTTTTT

v_gene: TRBV7-9
j_gene: TRBJ1-2
abundance: once
d_gene: .
CDR3aa: CASSSRGREWGYTF
CDR3nt: TGTGCCAGCAGCTCAAGGGGGAGAGAATGGGGCTACACCTTC

v_gene: TRBV19
j_gene: TRBJ2-7
abundance: .
d_gene: .
CDR3aa: CASKEGPASYEQYF
CDR3nt: TGTGCCAGTAAAGAGGGTCCGGCGTCTTACGAGCAGTACTTC

v_gene: TRBV19
j_gene: TRBJ1-2
abundance: once
d_gene: TRBD1
CDR3aa: CASTRPGGIYGYTF
CDR3nt: TGTGCCAGTACCCGGCCAGGGGGCATCTATGGCTACACCTTC

v_gene: TRBV6-5
j_gene: TRBJ1-2
abundance: .
d_gene: .
CDR3aa: CASSYLGGLDYGYTF
CDR3nt: TGTGCCAGCAGTTACTTGGGAGGGTTGGACTATGGCTACACCTTC

v_gene: TRBV10-3
j_gene: TRBJ2-1
abundance: .
d_gene: TRBD2
CDR3aa: CATSGLAGGNEQFF
CDR3nt: TGTGCCACCTCAGGACTAGCGGGGGGGAATGAGCAGTTCTTC

v_gene: TRBV5-1
j_gene: TRBJ1-1
abundance: .
d_gene: TRBD1
CDR3aa: CASRTGPTNTEAFF
CDR3nt: TGCGCCAGCAGGACAGGGCCCACGAACACTGAAGCTTTCTTT

v_gene: TRBV19
j_gene: TRBJ1-3
abundance: .
d_gene: .
CDR3aa: CASSITSSGNTIYF
CDR3nt: TGTGCCAGTAGTATTACGAGCTCTGGAAACACCATATATTTT

v_gene: TRBV5-1
j_gene: TRBJ2-5
abundance: many
d_gene: .
CDR3aa: CASSLDGSQETQYF
CDR3nt: TGCGCCAGCAGCTTGGATGGCAGCCAAGAGACCCAGTACTTC

v_gene: TRBV4-2
j_gene: TRBJ2-5
abundance: once
d_gene: TRBD2
CDR3aa: CASSPSGTSGGAETQYF
CDR3nt: TGTGCCAGCAGCCCAAGCGGGACTAGCGGGGGTGCAGAGACCCAGTACTTC

v_gene: TRBV19
j_gene: TRBJ1-5
abundance: .
d_gene: TRBD1
CDR3aa: CAIWTGVLNQPQHF
CDR3nt: TGTGCCATTTGGACAGGGGTTCTTAATCAGCCCCAGCATTTT

v_gene: TRBV5-4
j_gene: TRBJ2-7
abundance: few
d_gene: TRBD2
CDR3aa: CASSSGLAYEQYF
CDR3nt: TGTGCCAGCAGCTCGGGACTAGCCTACGAGCAGTACTTC

v_gene: TRBV6-5
j_gene: TRBJ1-3
abundance: .
d_gene: .
CDR3aa: CASSYLTGNTIYF
CDR3nt: TGTGCCAGCAGTTACTTAACAGGAAACACCATATATTTT

v_gene: TRBV6-4
j_gene: TRBJ1-6
abundance: many
d_gene: TRBD1
CDR3aa: CASSEGRDSFSPLHF
CDR3nt: TGTGCCAGCAGTGAGGGACGGGACAGCTTTTCACCCCTCCACTTT

v_gene: TRBV4-2
j_gene: TRBJ2-7
abundance: .
d_gene: .
CDR3aa: CASSQDKSSYEQYF
CDR3nt: TGTGCCAGCAGCCAAGATAAGAGCTCCTACGAGCAGTACTTC

v_gene: TRBV5-1
j_gene: TRBJ2-1
abundance: .
d_gene: .
CDR3aa: CASSGLSLDEQFF
CDR3nt: TGCGCCAGCAGCGGCCTCTCTCTCGATGAGCAGTTCTTC

v_gene: TRBV24-1
j_gene: TRBJ1-2
abundance: .
d_gene: .
CDR3aa: CATSDWGSNYGYTF
CDR3nt: TGTGCCACCAGTGATTGGGGCAGTAACTATGGCTACACCTTC

v_gene: TRBV24-1
j_gene: TRBJ2-7
abundance: .
d_gene: .
CDR3aa: CATSDTGFEQYF
CDR3nt: TGTGCCACCAGTGATACGGGGTTCGAGCAGTACTTC

v_gene: TRBV24-1
j_gene: TRBJ2-1
abundance: once
d_gene: TRBD1
CDR3aa: CATSSGQGYNEQFF
CDR3nt: TGTGCCACCAGTAGTGGACAGGGGTACAATGAGCAGTTCTTC

v_gene: TRBV9
j_gene: TRBJ2-3
abundance: once
d_gene: TRBD2
CDR3aa: CASSQSGGAPDTQYF
CDR3nt: TGTGCCAGCAGCCAAAGCGGGGGGGCTCCAGATACGCAGTATTTT

v_gene: TRBV7-2
j_gene: TRBJ1-5
abundance: few
d_gene: .
CDR3aa: CASSLTRDNQPQHF
CDR3nt: TGTGCCAGCAGCTTAACCAGGGATAATCAGCCCCAGCATTTT

v_gene: TRBV3-1/TRBV3-2
j_gene: TRBJ1-1
abundance: .
d_gene: TRBD1
CDR3aa: CASSPRQGDTEAFF
CDR3nt: TGTGCCAGCAGCCCCCGACAGGGGGACACTGAAGCTTTCTTT

v_gene: TRBV5-1
j_gene: TRBJ1-1
abundance: .
d_gene: .
CDR3aa: CASSFTDTYTEAFF
CDR3nt: TGCGCCAGCAGCTTCACCGACACTTACACTGAAGCTTTCTTT

v_gene: TRBV7-2
j_gene: TRBJ2-1
abundance: .
d_gene: .
CDR3aa: CASRLGRGYYNEQFF
CDR3nt: TGTGCCAGCAGGTTGGGGAGGGGGTACTACAATGAGCAGTTCTTC

v_gene: TRBV5-1
j_gene: TRBJ1-5
abundance: .
d_gene: .
CDR3aa: CASSLGAADGNQPQHF
CDR3nt: TGCGCCAGCAGCTTGGGGGCAGCGGATGGCAATCAGCCCCAGCATTTT

v_gene: TRBV19
j_gene: TRBJ1-1
abundance: .
d_gene: .
CDR3aa: CASSSQGFDTEAFF
CDR3nt: TGTGCCAGTAGTAGTCAGGGTTTCGACACTGAAGCTTTCTTT

v_gene: TRBV2
j_gene: TRBJ2-5
abundance: .
d_gene: TRBD1
CDR3aa: CASRRTGGDETQYF
CDR3nt: TGTGCCAGCAGGAGGACAGGGGGTGATGAGACCCAGTACTTC

v_gene: TRBV24-1
j_gene: TRBJ2-5
abundance: once
d_gene: .
CDR3aa: CATSDFGETQYF
CDR3nt: TGTGCCACCAGTGATTTCGGAGAGACCCAGTACTTC

v_gene: TRBV27
j_gene: TRBJ1-6
abundance: .
d_gene: .
CDR3aa: CASSGVQGYSPLHF
CDR3nt: TGTGCCAGCAGTGGGGTACAGGGATATTCACCCCTCCACTTT

v_gene: TRBV6-5
j_gene: TRBJ2-7
abundance: .
d_gene: TRBD1
CDR3aa: CASRQTGGAYEQYF
CDR3nt: TGTGCCAGCAGACAGACAGGGGGGGCCTACGAGCAGTACTTC

v_gene: TRBV5-1
j_gene: TRBJ2-5
abundance: .
d_gene: .
CDR3aa: CASSGGTEQETQYF
CDR3nt: TGCGCCAGCAGCGGAGGGACAGAACAAGAGACCCAGTACTTC

v_gene: TRBV27
j_gene: TRBJ2-1
abundance: .
d_gene: .
CDR3aa: CASSLGGAGYNEQFF
CDR3nt: TGTGCCAGCAGTTTAGGGGGGGCAGGGTACAATGAGCAGTTCTTC

v_gene: TRBV10-1
j_gene: TRBJ2-1
abundance: .
d_gene: TRBD2
CDR3aa: CASSELAGDNEQFF
CDR3nt: TGCGCCAGCAGTGAACTAGCGGGGGACAATGAGCAGTTCTTC

v_gene: TRBV5-1
j_gene: TRBJ1-6
abundance: .
d_gene: .
CDR3aa: CASSATDPSPNSPLHF
CDR3nt: TGCGCCAGCAGCGCGACAGATCCATCGCCAAATTCACCCCTCCACTTT

v_gene: TRBV6-1
j_gene: TRBJ1-5
abundance: .
d_gene: TRBD1
CDR3aa: CASSEEDRGGQPQHF
CDR3nt: TGTGCCAGCAGTGAAGAGGACAGGGGCGGTCAGCCCCAGCATTTT

v_gene: TRBV5-1
j_gene: TRBJ2-4
abundance: .
d_gene: TRBD1
CDR3aa: CASSQEGQGAKNIQYF
CDR3nt: TGCGCCAGCAGCCAGGAGGGACAGGGGGCCAAAAACATTCAGTACTTC

v_gene: TRBV20-1
j_gene: TRBJ1-1
abundance: .
d_gene: .
CDR3aa: CSAEGTPEAFF
CDR3nt: TGCAGTGCCGAGGGTACGCCTGAAGCTTTCTTT